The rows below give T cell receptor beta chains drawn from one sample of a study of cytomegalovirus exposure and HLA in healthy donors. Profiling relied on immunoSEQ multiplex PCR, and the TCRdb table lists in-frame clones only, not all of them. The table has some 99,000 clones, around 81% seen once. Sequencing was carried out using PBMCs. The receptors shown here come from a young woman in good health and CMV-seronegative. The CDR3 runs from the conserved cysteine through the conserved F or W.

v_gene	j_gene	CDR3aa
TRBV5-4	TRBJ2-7	CASSLAGGPYEQYF
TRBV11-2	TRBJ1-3	CASSLPGVGNTIYF
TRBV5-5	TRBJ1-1	CASSLEGAQWDTEAFF
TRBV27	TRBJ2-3	CASGLAGVTDTQYF
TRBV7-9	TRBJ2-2	CASSPSGTGELFF
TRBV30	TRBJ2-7	CAWSPDRVWSYEQYF
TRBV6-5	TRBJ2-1	CASTSGRYNEQFF
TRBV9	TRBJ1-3	CASSADSYSGNTIYF
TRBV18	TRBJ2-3	CASSPQSDTQYF
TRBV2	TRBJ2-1	CASTSGSSYNEQFF
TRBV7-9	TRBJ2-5	CASSSPGLGETQYF
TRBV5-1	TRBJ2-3	CASSLGAGRATDTQYF
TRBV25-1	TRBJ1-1	CASMSSTEAFF
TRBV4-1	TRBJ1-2	CASSQAGAFYGYTF
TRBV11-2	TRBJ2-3	CASSLTSATDTQYF
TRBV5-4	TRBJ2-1	CASSSTSGTAYNEQFF
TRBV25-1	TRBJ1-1	CASSGGGGIGRGTEAFF
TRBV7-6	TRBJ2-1	CASSLRQRHNEQFF
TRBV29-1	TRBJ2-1	CSARPSSRNEQFF
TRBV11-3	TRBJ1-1	CASSKPGVPTEAFF
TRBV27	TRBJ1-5	CASSNRGGEDQPQHF
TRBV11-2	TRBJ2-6	CASSLGGGPGANVLTF
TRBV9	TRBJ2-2	CASSVKLADKNTGELFF
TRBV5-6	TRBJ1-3	CASSMDWSSGNTIYF
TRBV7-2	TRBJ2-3	CASSLGGPGDTQYF
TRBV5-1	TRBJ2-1	CASSQTSGSSYNEQFF
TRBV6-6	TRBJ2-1	CASSYPPGLGYNEQFF
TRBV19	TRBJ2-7	CASINPSGPPYEQYF
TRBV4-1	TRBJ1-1	CASSQVGTTGNTEAFF
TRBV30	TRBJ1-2	CAWDREHYGYTF
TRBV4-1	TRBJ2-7	CASSSRSTSGSYEQYF
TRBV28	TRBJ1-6	CASSSAGGNSPLHF
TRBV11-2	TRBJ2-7	CASSLGLAASYEQYF
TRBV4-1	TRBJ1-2	CASSQVRAGRDGYTF
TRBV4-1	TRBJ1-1	CASSQGTLAREPNTEAFF
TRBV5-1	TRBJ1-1	CASSFGTGVGTEAFF
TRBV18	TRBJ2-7	CASSLMTGTYEQYF
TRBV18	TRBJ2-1	CASSLTSGDYNEQFF
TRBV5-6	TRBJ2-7	CASSIYRGYEQYF
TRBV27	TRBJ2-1	CASSSLAGAVDEQFF
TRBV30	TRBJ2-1	CAWSVRTSAFNEQFF
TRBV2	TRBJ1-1	CASSEDTNTEAFF
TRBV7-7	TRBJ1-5	CASSFSRLRDQPQHF
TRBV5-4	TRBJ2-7	CASSSGGGYEQYF
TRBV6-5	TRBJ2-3	CASSPPGGNKQYF
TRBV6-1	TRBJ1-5	CASSENPGQGFRPQHF
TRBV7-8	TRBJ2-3	CASSNPGGGRYF
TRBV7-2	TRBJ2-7	CASSPAGSSYEQYF
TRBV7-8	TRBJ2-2	CASSWSGRIGGELFF
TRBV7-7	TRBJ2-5	CASSLFREVREETQYF
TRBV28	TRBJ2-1	CASSLGASGKYNEQFF